Described below is a single T cell receptor (beta chain) sequence and its context. Its cognate antigen is unknown. The read comes to an end 3 residues before the CDR3 does, leaving the germline J gene to fill in the end. This record belongs to a study of T cells in women clearing cervical HPV infection. The overall study: Controls gave blood once infection was undetectable; cases at lesion identification.

The study, taken as a whole, reports: Cases and controls were distinguished at AUC 0.83 by richness and V genes.

Libraries were prepared by immunoSEQ multiplex PCR; TCRdb keeps only in-frame clonotypes and omits some of them. This sample's table has roughly 22,000 clones. The CDR3 contains 11 residues. The V gene lost 4 bases and the J gene lost 5 bases, with 6 bases spanning the gap. Germline CDR1 and CDR2: DFQATT and SNEGSKA (reference sequence). Sequencing was carried out using blood buffy coat. The chain has TRBV20-1 and TRBJ2-1, with D possibly being TRBD1 (6 bases). The receptor comes from a woman between 18 and 69 years old with a cervical HPV16 infection that either progressed to CIN3+ or cleared (not recorded which). The covered CDR3 bases are TGCAGTGCTAAGGGGGACAATGAG. Encoded protein: CSAKGDNE. The full-length CDR3 reads as CSAKGDNEQFF.